This T cell receptor beta chain is drawn from a study of blood T cell repertoires in COVID-19 (dated by TCRdb to the early 2020s). In the study overall: Samples from collaborators originated in the United States, Italy and Spain and spanned both the acute and convalescent phases of COVID-19. The prospective study material was composed of cDNA or gDNA derived from T cells, B-cell-depleted T cells, or PBMCs. Samples came from the ongoing ImmuneRACE study (first 160 participants) plus 1,254 subjects from 6 global collaborators. Where available, HLA class I and class II types were obtained from metadata supplied by the sample provider rather than from assay-based typing. Deeply sampled blood TCRbeta repertoires from subjects exposed to, actively infected with, or recovered from COVID-19 were included in the dataset. The repertoires were released in a freely available public database intended as a resource for research on the immune response to SARS-CoV-2. Sample metadata almost always included a de-identified subject ID, COVID-19 status, age in years and sex.

The paper's findings and limits, for the study overall: The amount of clinical and demographic metadata varied by source and participant and was provided uncurated.

TCRbeta CDR3 regions were amplified from genomic DNA using the immunoSEQ Assay, a bias-controlled multiplex PCR. Under the source paper's analysis protocol: The number of nucleated cells in each sample was estimated from the amplification of reference gene primers within the assay. To quantify the absolute abundance of each unique TCRbeta CDR3 rearrangement, sequence reads were collapsed and filtered. For each sample, productive Simpson clonality was calculated as the square root of Simpson's diversity index over productive rearrangements. The source is immuneACCESS, and TCRdb retained only in-frame sequences with V and J called. Part of the clones is not carried over; for the studies checked, unresolved V genes explain less than half of this, and the remainder is unexplained. D and trimming come from the DNA, and the V and J calls and clone size come from that table. The sample table contains roughly 150,000 clones; only one count was recorded for roughly nine tenths of them. The biggest ten clones account for roughly 15% of the sample.

V gives up 3 bases and J gives up 1 base, and the segment between their germline ends measures 11 bases. Via the germline V gene, CDR1 is SGDLS and CDR2 YYNGEE. The CDR3 sequence holds 14 residues, the cysteine and phenylalanine included. The retained sequence is limited to the CDR3, 42 bases, with the frame set at the first base. With respect to this clone: Its recognized antigen is unknown. One base away there is no much larger clone; base qualities are not given.

Collaborating institutions collected whole blood in K2EDTA tubes following their own protocols. For TCRbeta analysis, collaborators shipped samples as frozen whole blood, isolated PBMCs, or DNA extracted from either of those sample types. This receptor was taken from a woman in her thirties or forties with acute or convalescent COVID-19. The sequencing sample was made of peripheral blood. The rearrangement joined TRBV9 to TRBJ2-7; TRBD1 is perhaps the D gene, given 6 matching bases. The encoded CDR3 is CASSATTGSYEQYF. The nucleotides read TGTGCCAGCAGCGCGACTACAGGGTCCTACGAGCAGTACTTC.